The clone carrying this TCR beta chain was observed many times. Its specificity is unknown. This sample was taken from a study of T cell repertoires in cytomegalovirus infection. Study observations and caveats: The study found HLA-C-restricted CMV-specific TCR beta clonotypes dominating the ex vivo response. Cumulative public TCR beta family frequency identified CMV carriers with the relevant HLA.

TCRdb fed the reads into MiXCR, producing one record per CDR3 protein. The table includes some 220,000 distinct CDR3 sequences, around 6.4% detected once. V lost 5 bases and J lost 3, with 17 bases in between. Germline V CDR1 and CDR2: MNHEY, SVGEGT. This CDR3 region has 16 residues. Sequenced: PBMCs. The sequence derives from a human donor in good health (CMV status not recorded). Some clones in this sample may be carry-over from other donors' samples. V and J are TRBV6-2 or TRBV6-3 and TRBJ2-1, with D possibly TRBD2 on 6 matching bases. In DNA form, the CDR3 reads TGTGCCAGCAGTGACCTCGCAGCGGGTAACTACAATGAGCAGTTCTTC. It specifies CASSDLAAGNYNEQFF.